The entry below describes one T cell receptor (beta chain). Those who donated were healthy bone marrow donors. V gave up 4 bases and J gave up 4 bases, with 17 bases separating them. Germline values: CDR1 SEHNR, CDR2 FQNEAQ (reference sequence). The length of the CDR3 is 15 residues. This record belongs to a study of cytomegalovirus exposure and HLA in healthy donors. Study at large: There were 117 million unique TCR beta sequences, drawn from about 200 million T cells, in an earlier analysis. The Caucasian-associated ancestry cluster contained 65% to 85% of the roughly 370 genotyped donors.

60 Vbeta and 13 Jbeta primers were used in PCR. Assay: immunoSEQ multiplex PCR; the TCRdb copy retains only in-frame clones and omits some. The profile shows some 190,000 clones, roughly 90% of them singletons. This receptor was identified in a boy aged 2 to 9 in good health and CMV-seronegative. The V and J genes are TRBV7-9 and TRBJ2-7, with a tentative D call TRBD2 (5 bases). Material: PBMCs. Here the CDR3 reads CASSSPRPSNYEQYF. CDR3 DNA: TGTGCCAGCAGCTCCCCGAGGCCTAGCAATTACGAGCAGTACTTC.